This record looks at one TCR beta chain sequence and its context. The sample belongs to a study of blood T cell repertoires in COVID-19. Looking at the study overall: There were acute and convalescent COVID-19 samples, and they came from the United States, Italy and Spain.

CDR1 is LGHNA and CDR2 is YSLEER in the germline V gene. There are 16 residues in the CDR3. Trimming shortened V by 2 bases and J by 4 bases, and 15 bases separated the two germline ends. The protocol was immunoSEQ multiplex PCR, while the TCRdb copy is restricted to in-frame clones and leaves out a portion. This table has about 52,000 clones, around 84% appearing once. The sample taken for sequencing was peripheral blood. This sequence joins TRBV4-3 and TRBJ1-5; D is undetermined. The sequence was obtained from a man in his 70s with acute or convalescent COVID-19. The CDR3 here is CASSQSVVRSNQPQHF. In nucleotides, the CDR3 is TGCGCCAGCAGCCAATCAGTCGTACGGAGTAATCAGCCCCAGCATTTT.